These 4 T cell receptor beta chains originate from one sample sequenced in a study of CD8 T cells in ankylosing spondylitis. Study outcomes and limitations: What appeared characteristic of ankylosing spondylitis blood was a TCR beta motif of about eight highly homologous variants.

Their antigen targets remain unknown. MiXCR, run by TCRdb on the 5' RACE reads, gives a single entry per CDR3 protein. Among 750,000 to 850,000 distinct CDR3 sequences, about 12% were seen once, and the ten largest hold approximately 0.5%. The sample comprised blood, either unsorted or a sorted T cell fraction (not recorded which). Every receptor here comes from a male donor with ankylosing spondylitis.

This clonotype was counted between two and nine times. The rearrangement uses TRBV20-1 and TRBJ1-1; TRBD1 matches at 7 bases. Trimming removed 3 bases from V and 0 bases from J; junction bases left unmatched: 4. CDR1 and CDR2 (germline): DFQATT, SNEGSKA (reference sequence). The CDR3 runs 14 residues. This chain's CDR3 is CSASQQGLNTEAFF. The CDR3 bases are TGCAGTGCTAGTCAACAGGGGCTGAACACTGAAGCTTTCTTT.

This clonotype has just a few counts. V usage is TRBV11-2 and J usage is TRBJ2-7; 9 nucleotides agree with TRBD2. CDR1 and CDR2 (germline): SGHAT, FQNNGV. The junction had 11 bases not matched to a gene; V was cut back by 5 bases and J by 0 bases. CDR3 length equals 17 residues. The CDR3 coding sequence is TGTGCCAGCAGCCTCACCGTCGGCGGGAGGGGCTCCTACGAGCAGTACTTC. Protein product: CASSLTVGGRGSYEQYF. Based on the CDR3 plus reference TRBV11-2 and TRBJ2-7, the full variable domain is EAGVAQSPRYKIIEKRQSVAFWCNPISGHATLYWYQQILGQGPKLLIQFQNNGVVDDSQLPKDRFSAERLKGVDSTLKIQPAKLEDSAVYLCASSLTVGGRGSYEQYFGPGTRLTVT.

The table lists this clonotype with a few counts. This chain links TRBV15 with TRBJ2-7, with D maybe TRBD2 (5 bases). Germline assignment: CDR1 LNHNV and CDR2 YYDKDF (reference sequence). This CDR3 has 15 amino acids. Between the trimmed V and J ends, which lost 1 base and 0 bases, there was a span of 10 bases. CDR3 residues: CATSRGGISSYEQYF. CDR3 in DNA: TGTGCCACCAGCAGAGGAGGGATATCCTCCTACGAGCAGTACTTC. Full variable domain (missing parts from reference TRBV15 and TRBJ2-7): DAMVIQNPRYQVTQFGKPVTLSCSQTLNHNVMYWYQQKSSQAPKLLFHYYDKDFNNEADTPDNFQSRRPNTSFCFLDIRSPGLGDTAMYLCATSRGGISSYEQYFGPGTRLTVT.

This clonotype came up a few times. DNA for the CDR3: TGTGCCAGCAGTGAAGGTTACGGGACAGGGGGCAGGATCGAGGGCTACACCTTC. This sequence encodes CASSEGYGTGGRIEGYTF. V and J are TRBV6-1 and TRBJ1-2; 12 bases fit TRBD1. Germline V gene data show CDR1 as MNHNS and CDR2 as SASEGT. The J segment lost 8 bases and the V segment lost 1 base, leaving 14 bases of the junction unmatched. The CDR3 spans 18 residues.